This T cell receptor beta chain was profiled in a study of cytomegalovirus exposure and HLA in healthy donors. The PCR used 60 Vbeta and 13 Jbeta primers. TCRdb's copy holds only in-frame clones and misses some; the assay was immunoSEQ multiplex PCR. The sample lists approximately 150,000 clones, roughly three quarters occurring once. The germline CDR1 and CDR2 sequences are MNHEY and SVGAGI. CDR3 size: 15 residues. The germline V and J ends were trimmed by 3 bases and 5 bases, with 15 bases remaining between them. The rearrangement uses TRBV6-5 and TRBJ2-3; D may be TRBD2 (6 bases). The source is a woman aged 60-75 years in good health and CMV-seronegative. Sequenced material: PBMCs. CDR3 sequence (DNA): TGTGCCAGCAGTTATAGCGGCAGAAAGGGAGATACGCAGTATTTT. It translates to CASSYSGRKGDTQYF.